The 7 T cell receptor beta chains reported below all come from one sample, sequenced in a study of tumor-infiltrating lymphocytes in primary liver carcinoma. The source of the blood RNA was unsorted whole blood, and germline DNA was extracted as well. TCR beta cDNA was made from 500 ng total RNA with a constant-region primer. Generation of the TCR beta libraries relied on three nested multiplex PCR rounds using slightly modified ARM-PCR. TRBV1-TRBV30 forward and Cbeta reverse primers drove the first two approximately 11-cycle rounds. Each CDR3 protein gets one entry after TCRdb re-called the multiplex PCR reads with MiXCR. Among hundreds of thousands of distinct CDR3 sequences listed, about 50% were seen once. The sample consisted of peripheral blood. The source of these receptors is a woman in her twenties or thirties with primary liver carcinoma and hepatitis B virus infection.

This sequence joins TRBV5-1 and TRBJ1-1; D remains unclear. CDR1 and CDR2 (germline): SGHRS, YFSETQ. This CDR3 spans 14 amino acids. Trimming stripped 2 bases from V and 0 bases from J, with 8 bases between. The CDR3 loop is CASSLNTVNTEAFF. The CDR3 DNA is TGCGCCAGCAGCTTAAACACAGTGAACACTGAAGCTTTCTTT.

This clonotype was picked up a small number of times. The rearrangement uses TRBV2 and TRBJ1-1; D may be TRBD1 (5 bases). The CDR3 consists of 13 residues. The germline V gene encodes CDR1 SNHLY and CDR2 FYNNEI. CDR3 region: CHSSPGASTEAFF. The DNA of the CDR3 is TGTCACAGCAGTCCCGGGGCTAGCACCGAAGCTTTCTTT.

This clonotype was found a few times. The J gene is TRBJ2-2, the V gene TRBV7-9, with 8 bases matching TRBD2. The CDR3 runs to 16 residues. Trimming took 3 bases from V and 6 from J; bases not matched to a gene: 9. Germline V lookup: CDR1 SEHNR, CDR2 FQNEAQ (reference sequence). The CDR3 loop is CASSFGGGADSGELFF. The CDR3 DNA reads TGTGCCAGCAGCTTCGGGGGGGGCGCTGATTCCGGGGAGCTGTTTTTT.

For this clonotype: A much larger clone lies a single base off, so this may be a read error. This chain connects TRBV2 to TRBJ1-1; D is uncertain. There are 14 residues in the CDR3. V lost 10 bases and J lost 4, with 19 bases in between. Germline lookup yields CDR1 SNHLY and CDR2 FYNNEI. The CDR3 region has the DNA TGTGCCACCCTTACTCCAGGCCTAAGCACTGAAGCTTTCTTT. The encoded protein is CATLTPGLSTEAFF.

This clonotype occurred many times. V gene TRBV29-1 combines with J gene TRBJ1-5, with a weak D call TRBD1 (5 bases). V lost 4 bases to trimming and J lost 3 bases, with 10 bases between them. CDR1 and CDR2 from the germline V gene are SQVTM and ANQGSEA. The CDR3 runs 13 residues. The DNA of the CDR3 is TGCAGCGTTGGGGAGGGGTCCAATCAGCCCCAGCATTTT. Translation: CSVGEGSNQPQHF.

In the case of this clonotype: A much larger clone differs by one base, so this may be a read error. CDR3 DNA sequence: TGCAGCGTTGGGGTGGGCGGGGATTCGCCCCAGCAGTTT. Translating gives CSVGVGGDSPQQF. The chain has TRBV29-1 and TRBJ1-5; D unclear. CDR1 is SQVTM, CDR2 ANQGSEA, per germline. There are 13 residues in the CDR3.

Concerning this clonotype itself: One base away lies a much larger clone, so this may be a sequencing read error. V gene TRBV12-3 or TRBV12-4 combines with J gene TRBJ1-6; no definite D call. The CDR3 has 15 residues. V lost 6 bases and J lost 6, with 15 bases in between. The CDR3 nucleotides are TGTGCCAGCAGCGCCGCTGGGGTGTCTAATTCACCCCTCCACTTT. This gives the protein CASSAAGVSNSPLHF.